This T cell receptor beta chain comes out of a study of naive CD8 T cells in extremely preterm neonates. Study observations and caveats: Preterm CDR3s were shorter than older groups', with fewer N additions and less trimming.

Preterm samples came from extremely preterm deliveries at about 22-28 weeks. Excluded: fetal demise, active maternal HSV, known maternal HIV. The CDR3 length is 13 residues. Germline V CDR1 and CDR2: MNHEY, SMNVEV (reference sequence). Deletions cut 3 bases from V and 2 bases from J, with 5 bases between. Measured with immunoSEQ multiplex PCR; TCRdb has only the in-frame clones, and not every one. The sample contains roughly 4,800 clones, about 95% of which appear only once. This clone was detected a few times. Its antigen is still unknown. The genes are TRBV27 and TRBJ1-5; D gene uncertain. The sequence was obtained from a boy who was born preterm. Sequencing used naive CD8+ T cells from cord blood. CDR3 DNA: TGTGCCAGCAGTTTCCAGGGCAATCAGCCCCAGCATTTT. It is translated as CASSFQGNQPQHF.